Here is one T cell receptor beta chain with its context. The trim removed 7 bases at V and 6 bases at J, leaving 11 bases unmatched. There are 15 residues in the CDR3. Germline V gene lookup returns CDR1 MDHEN and CDR2 SYDVKM. The sample belongs to a study of T cell responses to AZD1222 COVID-19 vaccine. Using immunoSEQ multiplex PCR, the repertoire was profiled, and TCRdb retains in-frame clones only, with some absent. The sample lists approximately 130,000 clones, 90% seen once, with 4% to 5% in the top ten. Sample: peripheral blood, taken 28 days after the second dose of the MenACWY control vaccine. The gene calls are TRBV28 and TRBJ2-1, with 8 bases matching TRBD2. This TCR derives from an adult who received the MenACWY meningococcal vaccine as a control. The CDR3 DNA follows: TGTGCCAGCAACGAGGGGGGACTAGGAAGCAATGAGCAGTTCTTC. Encoded protein: CASNEGGLGSNEQFF.